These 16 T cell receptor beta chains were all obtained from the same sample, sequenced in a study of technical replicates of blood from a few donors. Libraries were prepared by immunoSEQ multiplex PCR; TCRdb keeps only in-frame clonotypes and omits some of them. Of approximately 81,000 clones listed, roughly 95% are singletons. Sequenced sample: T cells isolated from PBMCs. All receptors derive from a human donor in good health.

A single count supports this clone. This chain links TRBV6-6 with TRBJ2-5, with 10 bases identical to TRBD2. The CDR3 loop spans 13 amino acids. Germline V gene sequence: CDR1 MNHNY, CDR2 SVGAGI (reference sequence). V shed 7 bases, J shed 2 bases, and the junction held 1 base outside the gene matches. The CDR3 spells CASILAGQETQYF. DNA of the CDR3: TGTGCCAGCATACTAGCGGGACAAGAGACCCAGTACTTC.

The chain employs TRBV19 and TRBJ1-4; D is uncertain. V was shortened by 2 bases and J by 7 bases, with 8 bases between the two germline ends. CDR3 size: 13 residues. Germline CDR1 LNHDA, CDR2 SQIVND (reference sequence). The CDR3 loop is CASSIIPSEKLFF. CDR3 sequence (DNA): TGTGCCAGTAGTATAATCCCATCTGAAAAACTGTTTTTT.

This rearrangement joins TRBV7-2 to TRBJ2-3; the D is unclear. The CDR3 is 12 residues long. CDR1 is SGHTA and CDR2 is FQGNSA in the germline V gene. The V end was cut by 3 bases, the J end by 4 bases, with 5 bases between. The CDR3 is CASSLSSDTQYF. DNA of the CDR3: TGTGCCAGCAGCTTGTCCTCAGATACGCAGTATTTT.

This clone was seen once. The DNA of the CDR3 is TGCGCCAGCAGCCAAGGGGGGGAGGGGATCTCCTACAATGAGCAGTTCTTC. Translating it yields CASSQGGEGISYNEQFF. The J gene is TRBJ2-1, the V gene TRBV4-1, with 7 bases matching TRBD2. The V gene end was trimmed by 1 base and the J gene end by 0 bases; junction bases not matched to a gene: 6. Germline CDR1 reads MGHRA; CDR2 reads YSYEKL. This CDR3 region has 17 residues.

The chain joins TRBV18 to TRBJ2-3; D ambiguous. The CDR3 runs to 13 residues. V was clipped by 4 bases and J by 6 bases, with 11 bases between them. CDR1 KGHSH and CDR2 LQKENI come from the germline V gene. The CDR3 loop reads CASSQNEWDTQYF. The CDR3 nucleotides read TGTGCCAGCTCACAGAACGAGTGGGATACGCAGTATTTT. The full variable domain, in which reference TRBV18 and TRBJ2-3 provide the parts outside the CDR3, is NAGVMQNPRHLVRRRGQEARLRCSPMKGHSHVYWYRQLPEEGLKFMVYLQKENIIDESGMPKERFSAEFPKEGPSILRIQQVVRGDSAAYFCASSQNEWDTQYFGPGTRLTVL.

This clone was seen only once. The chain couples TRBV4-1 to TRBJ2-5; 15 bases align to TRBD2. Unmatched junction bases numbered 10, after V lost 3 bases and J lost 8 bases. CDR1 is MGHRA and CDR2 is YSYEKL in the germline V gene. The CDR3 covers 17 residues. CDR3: CASSHISGTSGRSTQYF. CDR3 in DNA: TGCGCCAGCAGCCACATCTCCGGGACTAGCGGGAGGAGTACCCAGTACTTC.

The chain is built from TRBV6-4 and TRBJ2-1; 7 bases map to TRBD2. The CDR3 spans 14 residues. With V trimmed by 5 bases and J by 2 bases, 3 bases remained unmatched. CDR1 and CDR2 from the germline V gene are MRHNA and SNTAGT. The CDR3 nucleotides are TGTGCCAGCAGTCTCAGCGGGACCTACAATGAGCAGTTCTTC. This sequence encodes CASSLSGTYNEQFF.

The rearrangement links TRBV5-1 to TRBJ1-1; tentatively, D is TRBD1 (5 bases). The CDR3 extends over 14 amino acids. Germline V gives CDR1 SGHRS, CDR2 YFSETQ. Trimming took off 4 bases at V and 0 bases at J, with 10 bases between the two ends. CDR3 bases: TGCGCCAGCAGCCTACAGGATATGAACACTGAAGCTTTCTTT. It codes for CASSLQDMNTEAFF.

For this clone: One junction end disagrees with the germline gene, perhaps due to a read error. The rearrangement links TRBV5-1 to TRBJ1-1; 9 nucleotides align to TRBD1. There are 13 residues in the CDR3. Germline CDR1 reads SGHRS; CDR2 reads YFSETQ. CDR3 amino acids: CASSVVQTGGISF. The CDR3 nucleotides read TGCGCCAGCAGCGTCGTCCAGACAGGGGGGATTTCCTTT.

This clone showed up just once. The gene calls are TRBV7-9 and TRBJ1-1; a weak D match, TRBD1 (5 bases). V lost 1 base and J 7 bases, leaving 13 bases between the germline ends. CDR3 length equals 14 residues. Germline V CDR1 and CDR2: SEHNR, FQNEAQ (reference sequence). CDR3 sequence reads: CASSLDGAYGEAFF. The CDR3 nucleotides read TGTGCCAGCAGCTTAGATGGGGCCTATGGTGAAGCTTTCTTT.

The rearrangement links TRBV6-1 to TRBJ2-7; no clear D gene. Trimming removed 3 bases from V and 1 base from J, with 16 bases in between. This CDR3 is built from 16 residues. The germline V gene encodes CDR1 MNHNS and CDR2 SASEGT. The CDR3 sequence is CASSDALRMISYEQYF. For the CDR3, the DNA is TGTGCCAGCAGTGATGCCCTGCGGATGATATCCTACGAGCAGTACTTC.

In nucleotides, the CDR3 is TGCGCCAGCAGCACCGCAGGACTACCCCCCACAGATACGCAGTATTTT. Translated: CASSTAGLPPTDTQYF. This sequence joins TRBV5-1 and TRBJ2-3, with a weak D call TRBD2 (6 bases). The germline gives CDR1 SGHRS, CDR2 YFSETQ. Trimming left V 4 bases short and J 2 bases short, with 17 bases between. The CDR3 runs 16 residues. Complete variable domain (other parts from reference TRBV5-1 and TRBJ2-3): KAGVTQTPRYLIKTRGQQVTLSCSPISGHRSVSWYQQTPGQGLQFLFEYFSETQRNKGNFPGRFSGRQFSNSRSEMNVSTLELGDSALYLCASSTAGLPPTDTQYFGPGTRLTVL.

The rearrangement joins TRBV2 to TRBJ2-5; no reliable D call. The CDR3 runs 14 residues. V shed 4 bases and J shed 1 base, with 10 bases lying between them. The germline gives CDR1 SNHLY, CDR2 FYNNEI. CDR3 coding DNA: TGTGCCAGCAGTGTACAGCCGTCCCAAGAGACCCAGTACTTC. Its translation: CASSVQPSQETQYF.

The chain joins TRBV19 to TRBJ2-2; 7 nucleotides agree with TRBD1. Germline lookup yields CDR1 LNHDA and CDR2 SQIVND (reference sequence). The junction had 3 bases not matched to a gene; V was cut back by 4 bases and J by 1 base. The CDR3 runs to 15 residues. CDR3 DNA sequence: TGTGCCAGTAGTAAAGGGGGCCGGAACACCGGGGAGCTGTTTTTT. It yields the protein CASSKGGRNTGELFF. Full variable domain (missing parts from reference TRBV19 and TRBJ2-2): DGGITQSPKYLFRKEGQNVTLSCEQNLNHDAMYWYRQDPGQGLRLIYYSQIVNDFQKGDIAEGYSVSREKKESFPLTVTSAQKNPTAFYLCASSKGGRNTGELFFGEGSRLTVL.

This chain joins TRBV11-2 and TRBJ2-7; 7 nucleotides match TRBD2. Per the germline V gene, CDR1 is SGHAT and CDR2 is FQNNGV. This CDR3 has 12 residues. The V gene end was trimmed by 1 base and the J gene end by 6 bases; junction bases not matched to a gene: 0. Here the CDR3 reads CASSLAGGEQYF. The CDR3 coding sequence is TGTGCCAGCAGCTTAGCGGGGGGCGAGCAGTACTTC.

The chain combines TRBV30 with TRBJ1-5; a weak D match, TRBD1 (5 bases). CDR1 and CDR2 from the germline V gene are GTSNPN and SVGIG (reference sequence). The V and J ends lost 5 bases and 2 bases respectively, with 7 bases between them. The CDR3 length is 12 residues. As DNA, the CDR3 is TGTGCCTGGGGAGGGGGCAATCAGCCCCAGCATTTT. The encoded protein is CAWGGGNQPQHF. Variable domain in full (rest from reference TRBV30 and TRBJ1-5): SQTIHQWPATLVQPVGSPLSLECTVEGTSNPNLYWYRQAAGRGLQLLFYSVGIGQISSEVPQNLSASRPQDRQFILSSKKLLLSDSGFYLCAWGGGNQPQHFGDGTRLSIL.